This T cell receptor (beta chain) appears in the sequencing data of a study of blood T cell repertoires in COVID-19 (TCRdb year 2020). About the study as a whole: The collaborator samples originated in the United States, Italy and Spain and spanned the acute and convalescent phases of COVID-19. The material from the prospective study consisted of cDNA or gDNA derived from T cells, B-cell-depleted T cells, or PBMCs. Deeply sampled blood TCRbeta repertoires from subjects exposed to, actively infected with, or recovered from COVID-19 were included in the dataset. The repertoires were released in a freely available public database intended as a resource for research on the immune response to SARS-CoV-2. Samples came from the ongoing ImmuneRACE study (first 160 participants) plus 1,254 subjects from 6 global collaborators. Sample metadata almost always included a de-identified subject ID, COVID-19 status, age in years and sex. HLA class I and class II types, where available, came from metadata supplied by the sample provider rather than from assay-based typing.

The sample holds one count of this clone. The target of this receptor is not known. No base quality information exists; no much larger clone differs at one position. Points the paper makes about the study in general: Clinical and demographic metadata were provided uncurated, with the amount varying by source and participant.

TCRbeta CDR3 regions were amplified from genomic DNA by means of the immunoSEQ Assay, a bias-controlled multiplex PCR. From the authors' description of their analysis: Within the assay, amplification of reference gene primers was used to estimate how many nucleated cells each sample contained. Sequence reads were collapsed and filtered to measure the absolute abundance of every unique TCRbeta CDR3 rearrangement. For each sample, productive Simpson clonality was calculated as the square root of Simpson's diversity index over productive rearrangements. This immuneACCESS table, as held by TCRdb, lists in-frame sequences with V and J called but not all clones. Of the missing ones, under half trace to an unresolved V gene in checked studies; the others have no known cause. The V and J calls and clone size come from that table; D and trimming were worked out from the DNA. This sample lists 150,000 to 200,000 clones; approximately 90% were detected once. In total, the top ten clones hold 4.8% of the sample.

At one collaborating source in Seattle, patients were enrolled during active infection and were followed longitudinally through the course of disease. Each collaborating institution followed its own protocols to collect whole blood in K2EDTA tubes. Collaborator samples were shipped for TCRbeta analysis as frozen whole blood, isolated PBMCs, or DNA extracted from either sample type. The clonotype comes from a man younger than 40 with COVID-19, enrolled during active disease. Sequencing used peripheral blood.

For the CDR3, the sequence is CASSSGVRSGAQVETQYF. The bases are TGTGCCAGCAGCTCAGGAGTAAGAAGCGGGGCCCAAGTTGAGACCCAGTACTTC. The sequence joins TRBV11-3 to TRBJ2-5, with 7 bases matching TRBD2. The CDR3 covers 18 residues, taking in both the cysteine and the phenylalanine. The CDR3 DNA has 54 bases and is translated from base 1. Trimming accounts for 4 bases at V and 5 bases at J, while the number of junction bases matched to no gene is 19. The germline V gene provides CDR1 SGHNT and CDR2 YENEEA.